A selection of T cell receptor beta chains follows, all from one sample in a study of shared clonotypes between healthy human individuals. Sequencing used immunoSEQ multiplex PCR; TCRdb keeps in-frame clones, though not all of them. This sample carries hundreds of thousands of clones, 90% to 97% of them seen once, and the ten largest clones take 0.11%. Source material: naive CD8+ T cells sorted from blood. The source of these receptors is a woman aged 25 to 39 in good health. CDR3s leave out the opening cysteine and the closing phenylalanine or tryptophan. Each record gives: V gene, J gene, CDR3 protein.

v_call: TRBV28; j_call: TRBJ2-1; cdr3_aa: ASSFLPGENNEQF
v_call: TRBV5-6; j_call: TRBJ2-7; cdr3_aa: ASSIQETVGYEQY
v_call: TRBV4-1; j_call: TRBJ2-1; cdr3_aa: ASTQDGTTRYNEQF
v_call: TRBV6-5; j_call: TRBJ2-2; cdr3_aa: ASSTGLAATGELF
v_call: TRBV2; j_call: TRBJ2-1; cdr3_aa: ASRLAGGGYNEQF
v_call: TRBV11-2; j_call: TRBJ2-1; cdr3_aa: ASSSYPQAGQF
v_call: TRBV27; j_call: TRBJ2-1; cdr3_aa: ASSLSGARMLL
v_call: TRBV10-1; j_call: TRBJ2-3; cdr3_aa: ASNNSTSGSSDTQY
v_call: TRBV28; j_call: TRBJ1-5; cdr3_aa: ASSREEALYQPQH
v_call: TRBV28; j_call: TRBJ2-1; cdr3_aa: ASSLGLAGGDNEQF
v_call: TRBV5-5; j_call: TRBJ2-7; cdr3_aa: ASSPHGPQGTLNEQY
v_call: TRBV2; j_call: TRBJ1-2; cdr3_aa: AIPDGRYGYT
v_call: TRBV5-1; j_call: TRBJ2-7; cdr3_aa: ASSVGQGITEQY
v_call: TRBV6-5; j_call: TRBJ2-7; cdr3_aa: ASSTQGLTYEQY
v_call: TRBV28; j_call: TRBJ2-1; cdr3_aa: ASSSPGLGNEQF
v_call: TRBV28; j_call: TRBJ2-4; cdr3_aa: ASSSPPGTAFLSTPQ
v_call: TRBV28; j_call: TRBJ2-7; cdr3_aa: ASSLWPGGSYEQY
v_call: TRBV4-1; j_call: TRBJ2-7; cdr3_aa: ASSPTGLVRTYEQY
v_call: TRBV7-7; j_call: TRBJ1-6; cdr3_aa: ASSLVSGPLNSPLH
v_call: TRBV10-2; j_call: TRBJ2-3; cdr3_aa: ASSESKTSSTDTQY
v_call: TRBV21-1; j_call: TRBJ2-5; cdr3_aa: ASARRPVPLAGGETQY
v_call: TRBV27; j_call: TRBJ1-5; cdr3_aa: ASSHTTGTGVNQPQH
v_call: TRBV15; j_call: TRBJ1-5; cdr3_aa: ATSRDRRGGEDQPQH
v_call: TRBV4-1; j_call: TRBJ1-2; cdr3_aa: ASSQGQGEVYGYT
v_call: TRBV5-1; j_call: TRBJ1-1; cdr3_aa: ASSINDRPNTEAF
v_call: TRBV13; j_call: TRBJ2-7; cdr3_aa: ASSFRGGPYEQY
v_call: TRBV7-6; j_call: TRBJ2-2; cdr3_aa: ASSLKFSFTGELF
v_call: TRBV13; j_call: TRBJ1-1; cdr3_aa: ASSLGVQTMNTEAF
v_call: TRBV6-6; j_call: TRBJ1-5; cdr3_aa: ASSYLDSPRNQPQH
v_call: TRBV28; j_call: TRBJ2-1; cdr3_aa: ASSFLEGLAGSSEQF
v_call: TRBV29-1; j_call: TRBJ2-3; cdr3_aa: SVAPGTGWDTQY
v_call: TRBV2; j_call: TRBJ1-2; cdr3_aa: ASSTGQAHYGYT
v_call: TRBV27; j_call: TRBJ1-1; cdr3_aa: ASSLSTVRTEAF
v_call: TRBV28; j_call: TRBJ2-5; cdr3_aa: ASNPGQVSQETQY
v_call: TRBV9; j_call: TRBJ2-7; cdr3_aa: ASSDRGGIFSYEQY
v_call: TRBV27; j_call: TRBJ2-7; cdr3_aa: ASSPRGLGEQY
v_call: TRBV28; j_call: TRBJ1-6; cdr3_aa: ASSWTRGRNSPLH
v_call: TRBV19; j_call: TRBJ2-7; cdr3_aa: ASSIGLTYEQY
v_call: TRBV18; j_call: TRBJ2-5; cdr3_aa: ASSPFSAWDRGQETQY
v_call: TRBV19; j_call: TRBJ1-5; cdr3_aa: ASKYGRSNQPQH
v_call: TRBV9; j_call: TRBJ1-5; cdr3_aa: ASSVDGGNQPQH
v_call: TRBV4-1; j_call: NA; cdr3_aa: ASSQVLTRENEQY
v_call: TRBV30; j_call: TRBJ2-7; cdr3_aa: AWSGGGGYEQY
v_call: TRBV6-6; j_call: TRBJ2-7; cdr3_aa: ASSFGTSGPTYEQY
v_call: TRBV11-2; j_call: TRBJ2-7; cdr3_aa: ASSPNPGIAPYEQY
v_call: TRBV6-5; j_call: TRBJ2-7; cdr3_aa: ASSYSEGPAGEY
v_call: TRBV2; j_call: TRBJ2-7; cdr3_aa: ASTPGGNEQY
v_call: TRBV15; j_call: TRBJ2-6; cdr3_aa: ATSRPSGANVLT
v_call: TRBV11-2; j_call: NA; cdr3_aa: ASSLGPGGSEQY
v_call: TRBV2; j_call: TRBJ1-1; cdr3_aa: ASSDVGFMATEAF
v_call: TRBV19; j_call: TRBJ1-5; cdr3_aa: ASTLTFNQPQH
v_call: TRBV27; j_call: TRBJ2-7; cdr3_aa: ASSFFAGAYEQY
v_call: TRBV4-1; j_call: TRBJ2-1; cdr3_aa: ASSQLTSGSFGEQF